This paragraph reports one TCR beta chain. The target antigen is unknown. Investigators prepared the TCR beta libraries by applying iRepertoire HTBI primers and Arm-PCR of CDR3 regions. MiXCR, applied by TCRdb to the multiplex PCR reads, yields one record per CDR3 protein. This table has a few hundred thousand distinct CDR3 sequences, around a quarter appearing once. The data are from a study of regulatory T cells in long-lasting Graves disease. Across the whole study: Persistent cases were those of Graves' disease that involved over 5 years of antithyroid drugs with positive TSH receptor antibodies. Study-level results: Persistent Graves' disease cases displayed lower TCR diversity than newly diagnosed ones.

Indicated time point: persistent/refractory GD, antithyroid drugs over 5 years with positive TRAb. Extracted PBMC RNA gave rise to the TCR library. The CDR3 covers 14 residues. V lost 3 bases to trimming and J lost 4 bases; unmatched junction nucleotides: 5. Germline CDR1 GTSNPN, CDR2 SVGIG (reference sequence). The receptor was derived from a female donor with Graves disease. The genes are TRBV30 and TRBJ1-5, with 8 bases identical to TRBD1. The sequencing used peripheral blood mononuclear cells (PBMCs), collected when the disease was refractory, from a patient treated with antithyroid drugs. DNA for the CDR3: TGTGCCTGGAGCCCAGGGGGCGTAAATCAGCCCCAGCATTTT. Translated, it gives CAWSPGGVNQPQHF.